This T cell receptor beta chain derives from a study of CD8 T cells in Susac syndrome. Study results and limitations: It was acknowledged in the study that the number of individuals who were included in its TCR sequencing and HLA analysis was relatively small.

Random-hexamer reverse transcription was applied to roughly 0.45 to 1 ug RNA. Each CDR3 protein is one row after TCRdb ran MiXCR on the immunoSEQ multiplex PCR reads. The sample carries 200,000 to 300,000 distinct CDR3 sequences, about 96% recorded once. Details on this clonotype: Its antigen remains unknown.

The J segment lost 3 bases and the V segment lost 0 bases, leaving 3 bases of the junction unmatched. The CDR3 consists of 15 residues. Germline loops: CDR1 SGHNT, CDR2 YYREEE (reference sequence). From blood CD8+ and CD4+ T cells, TCR beta sequences were generated. Recently defined diagnostic criteria for definite or probable disease were fulfilled by Susac syndrome patients. The origin of this receptor is a human donor with Susac syndrome. Input material: CD4+ T cells from PBMCs. The chain recombines TRBV5-4 with TRBJ2-3, with 8 positions matching TRBD2. DNA of the CDR3: TGTGCCAGCAGCTTGGTAGCGGGGCTTACAGATACGCAGTATTTT. Protein product: CASSLVAGLTDTQYF.